The 11 T cell receptor beta chains reported below all come from one sample, sequenced in a study of beta chain features in type 1 diabetes. cDNA synthesis used the whole RNA isolate, giving expressed TCRB sequences. Data came from immunoSEQ multiplex PCR; TCRdb stores just in-frame clones and leaves some out. This table holds around 300,000 clones, around 7.8% found once. Specimen: central memory CD4+ T cells from blood. The receptors originated from a woman between 18 and 30 years old in good health.

J is TRBJ2-5 and V is TRBV18, with TRBD1 matching 7 bases. This CDR3 is built from 15 residues. CDR1 KGHSH and CDR2 LQKENI come from the germline V gene. V gave up 4 bases and J gave up 2 bases; unmatched junction bases: 7. CDR3 DNA: TGTGCCAGCTCACTAGGGACAGCTAATCAAGAGACCCAGTACTTC. Protein sequence: CASSLGTANQETQYF.

The chain joins TRBV5-1 to TRBJ1-1, with TRBD1 matching over 7 bases. The CDR3 is made up of 15 amino acids. Germline CDR1 SGHRS, CDR2 YFSETQ. Trimming took 2 bases from V and 2 from J; bases not matched to a gene: 6. The CDR3 nucleotides are TGCGCCAGCAGCTTTTCGACAGGGACTAACACTGAAGCTTTCTTT. Amino acid sequence: CASSFSTGTNTEAFF.

This clone came up a few times. V usage is TRBV27 and J usage is TRBJ1-1; 7 bases map to TRBD1. Losses at the gene ends were 0 bases for V and 5 bases for J; bases not matched to a gene: 9. Germline loops: CDR1 MNHEY, CDR2 SMNVEV (reference sequence). CDR3 size: 16 residues. CDR3 sequence (DNA): TGTGCCAGCAGTTTATCGAGCACAGGGGTTGGAACTGAAGCTTTCTTT. It translates to CASSLSSTGVGTEAFF.

The sample holds many counts of this clone. This chain joins TRBV18 and TRBJ2-3; 15 bases map to TRBD2. Germline CDR1 reads KGHSH; CDR2 reads LQKENI. Unmatched junction bases numbered 4, after V lost 2 bases and J lost 4 bases. The length of the CDR3 is 17 residues. As DNA, the CDR3 is TGTGCCAGCTCACCAGGGACTAGCGGGAGGCGGTCAGATACGCAGTATTTT. It yields the protein CASSPGTSGRRSDTQYF.

This clone was counted a few times. The chain links TRBV6-5 to TRBJ2-3; D gene unclear. The V gene lost 4 bases and the J gene lost 5 bases, with 4 bases spanning the gap. The CDR3 length is 11 residues. Germline lookup yields CDR1 MNHEY and CDR2 SVGAGI. CDR3 loop: CASSWLDTQYF. Here the CDR3 DNA reads TGTGCCAGCAGTTGGTTAGATACGCAGTATTTT.

This clone was detected a few times. The chain recombines TRBV29-1 with TRBJ2-1, with 7 positions matching TRBD1. Looked up from germline, CDR1 is SQVTM and CDR2 is ANQGSEA. V lost 8 bases, J lost 4 bases, and 14 bases stayed unmatched. The CDR3 contains 15 residues. The CDR3 bases are TGCAGCCCAAAATCACAGGGGCCGCCTTACAATGAGCAGTTCTTC. It translates to CSPKSQGPPYNEQFF.

The sample holds a few counts of this clone. The chain has TRBV27 and TRBJ2-3; TRBD1 might be the D (7 bases). Germline V lookup: CDR1 MNHEY, CDR2 SMNVEV (reference sequence). V lost 8 bases to trimming and J lost 7 bases, with 25 bases between them. This CDR3 has 16 residues. The CDR3 DNA sequence: TGTGCCAGCGCATATAGGGGAGGACAGGAATTGAATACGCAGTATTTT. It specifies CASAYRGGQELNTQYF.

This clone was counted ten times or more. The CDR3 DNA reads TGTGCCAGCAGTAGGACAGGGGTGAACACTGAAGCTTTCTTT. As protein: CASSRTGVNTEAFF. The chain uses TRBV27 and TRBJ1-1; 9 bases map to TRBD1. There are 14 residues in the CDR3. The germline V gene encodes CDR1 MNHEY and CDR2 SMNVEV (reference sequence). The V segment lost 5 bases and the J segment 0 bases; nucleotides outside the gene matches: 1.

This clone appeared many times. The chain combines TRBV2 with TRBJ2-5; unclear D gene. The germline V gene encodes CDR1 SNHLY and CDR2 FYNNEI. The V end lost 2 bases, the J end lost 1 base, and 11 bases lay between the germline ends. The CDR3 spans 15 residues. The chain's CDR3 is CASSESFGSQETQYF. The CDR3 DNA reads TGTGCCAGCAGTGAAAGTTTCGGCAGCCAAGAGACCCAGTACTTC.

The chain carries TRBV19 and TRBJ2-1; 9 bases match TRBD1. V shed 7 bases and J 2 bases; nucleotides not matched to a gene: 6. This CDR3 has 15 residues. The V gene's germline CDR1 is LNHDA and CDR2 SQIVND (reference sequence). Written as DNA, the CDR3 is TGTGCCAGTATGGAGGGGGACAGGGCCTACAATGAGCAGTTCTTC. The encoded protein is CASMEGDRAYNEQFF. The full variable domain, its missing parts supplied by reference TRBV19 and TRBJ2-1, is DGGITQSPKYLFRKEGQNVTLSCEQNLNHDAMYWYRQDPGQGLRLIYYSQIVNDFQKGDIAEGYSVSREKKESFPLTVTSAQKNPTAFYLCASMEGDRAYNEQFFGPGTRLTVL.

The CDR3 nucleotides are TGTGCTAGTGGCCCCCGGGACTACACTGAAGCTTTCTTT. Its translation is CASGPRDYTEAFF. The rearrangement links TRBV12-5 to TRBJ1-1; TRBD1 is a possible D gene (5 bases). The CDR3 has 13 residues. Trimming took off 6 bases at V and 3 bases at J, with 11 bases between the two ends. Germline V CDR1 and CDR2: LGHNT, FRNRAP.